This entry lists 10 T cell receptor beta chains sequenced from one sample in a study of blood T cell repertoires in COVID-19. Method: immunoSEQ multiplex PCR; TCRdb's copy keeps in-frame clones and lacks some. The table has 200,000 to 250,000 clones, over 70% seen once. The source material was PBMCs or T cells enriched from blood (not recorded which). The receptors shown here come from a woman in her 30s who had been exposed to COVID-19.

The chain combines TRBV3-1 (or the pseudogene TRBV3-2) with TRBJ2-4; 9 bases are shared with TRBD2. This CDR3 spans 16 amino acids. J gave up 5 bases and V 1 base, and 6 bases lay outside the gene matches. Germline-derived CDR1 and CDR2 are LGHDT and YNNKEL (reference sequence). CDR3 sequence: CASSQVGLARENIQYF. CDR3 coding DNA: TGTGCCAGCAGCCAAGTCGGACTAGCGCGTGAAAACATTCAGTACTTC.

This chain uses TRBV12-5 with TRBJ2-5, with 12 bases matching TRBD2. The CDR3 consists of 20 residues. V dropped 2 bases and J dropped 3; count of bases not matched to a gene: 16. Per the germline V gene, CDR1 is LGHNT and CDR2 is FRNRAP. The CDR3 reads CASGLPRLAGANRREETQYF. In DNA form, the CDR3 reads TGTGCTAGTGGTTTGCCTCGACTAGCGGGAGCGAACCGGCGGGAAGAGACCCAGTACTTC. The variable domain in full, completed from reference TRBV12-5 and TRBJ2-5, reads DARVTQTPRHKVTEMGQEVTMRCQPILGHNTVFWYRQTMMQGLELLAYFRNRAPLDDSGMPKDRFSAEMPDATLATLKIQPSEPRDSAVYFCASGLPRLAGANRREETQYFGPGTRLLVL.

The chain employs TRBV28 and TRBJ2-2; D might be TRBD1 (5 bases). V was shortened by 4 bases and J by 9 bases, with 9 bases between the two germline ends. The CDR3 contains 12 residues. Germline CDR1 MDHEN, CDR2 SYDVKM. The CDR3 protein is CASSSSGRELFF. Here the CDR3 DNA reads TGTGCCAGCAGTTCATCAGGGCGGGAGCTGTTTTTT.

The rearrangement links TRBV27 to TRBJ2-4; TRBD1 matches 7 bases. The CDR3 has 14 residues. V was pared by 5 bases and J by 1 base, with 2 bases of the junction left unmatched. Germline values: CDR1 MNHEY, CDR2 SMNVEV (reference sequence). The CDR3 region is CASSVQGAKNIQYF. The CDR3 DNA reads as TGTGCCAGCAGTGTACAGGGGGCCAAAAACATTCAGTACTTC.

V is TRBV2 and J is TRBJ2-2; 10 bases match TRBD2. From germline, CDR1 is SNHLY and CDR2 FYNNEI. V lost 2 bases, J lost 2 bases, and 11 bases stayed unmatched. This CDR3 is 19 amino acids long. CDR3 loop: CASSEPFSPLAGNTGELFF. Here the CDR3 DNA reads TGTGCCAGCAGTGAACCCTTTAGTCCACTAGCGGGAAACACCGGGGAGCTGTTTTTT.

The chain has TRBV10-3 and TRBJ1-5, with TRBD1 as a possible D gene (5 bases). The CDR3 covers 13 residues. V dropped 6 bases and J dropped 7 bases, with 13 bases sitting between them. Per germline, CDR1 ENHRY and CDR2 SYGVKD. CDR3 nucleotides: TGTGCCATCAGGACAGACGGAACACAGCCCCAGCATTTT. Its protein is CAIRTDGTQPQHF.

The chain joins TRBV5-1 to TRBJ2-3, with TRBD2 matching 8 bases. The V gene's germline CDR1 is SGHRS and CDR2 YFSETQ. The ends lost 1 base at V and 5 bases at J; junction bases unmatched: 6. The CDR3 is 15 amino acids. The DNA for the CDR3 is TGCGCCAGCAGCTTGAAGCGGGAGTGGGGAGATACGCAGTATTTT. Protein product: CASSLKREWGDTQYF.

The rearrangement joins TRBV28 to TRBJ1-4; D uncertain. Trimming took off 6 bases at V and 7 bases at J, with 18 bases between the two ends. CDR1 and CDR2 (germline): MDHEN, SYDVKM. This CDR3 is built from 15 residues. This chain's CDR3 is CASSPNSPRGEKLFF. For the CDR3, the DNA is TGTGCCAGCAGCCCTAACTCGCCGCGGGGTGAAAAACTGTTTTTT.

This clone was seen only a few times. The chain recombines TRBV2 with TRBJ2-7, with a possible D match to TRBD2 (5 bases). Per germline, CDR1 SNHLY and CDR2 FYNNEI. With 7 bases removed from V and 3 bases from J, the gap between germline ends came to 16 bases. The CDR3 totals 14 residues. CDR3 region: CASTPGFRHYEQYF. For the CDR3, the DNA is TGTGCCAGCACCCCGGGATTTCGTCACTACGAGCAGTACTTC.

This chain links TRBV28 with TRBJ2-2, with TRBD2 matching over 11 bases. Looked up from germline, CDR1 is MDHEN and CDR2 is SYDVKM. The CDR3 totals 15 residues. The ends lost 5 bases at V and 1 base at J; junction bases unmatched: 0. CDR3 nucleotides: TGTGCCAGCAGTGGACTAGCGGGGAACACCGGGGAGCTGTTTTTT. As protein: CASSGLAGNTGELFF. The complete variable domain, with remaining parts taken from reference TRBV28 and TRBJ2-2, reads DVKVTQSSRYLVKRTGEKVFLECVQDMDHENMFWYRQDPGLGLRLIYFSYDVKMKEKGDIPEGYSVSREKKERFSLILESASTNQTSMYLCASSGLAGNTGELFFGEGSRLTVL.